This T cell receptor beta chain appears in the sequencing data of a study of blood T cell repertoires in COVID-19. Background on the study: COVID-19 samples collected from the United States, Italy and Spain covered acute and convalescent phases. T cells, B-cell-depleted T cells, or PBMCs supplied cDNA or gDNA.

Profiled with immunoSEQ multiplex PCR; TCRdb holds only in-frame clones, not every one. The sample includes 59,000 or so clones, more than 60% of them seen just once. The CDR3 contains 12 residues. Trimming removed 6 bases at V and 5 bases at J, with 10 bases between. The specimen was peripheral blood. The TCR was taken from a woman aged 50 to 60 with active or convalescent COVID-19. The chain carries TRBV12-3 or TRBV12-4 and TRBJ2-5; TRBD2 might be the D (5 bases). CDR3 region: CASSFGGETQYF. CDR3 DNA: TGTGCCAGCAGCTTTGGCGGGGAGACCCAGTACTTC.